The 12 T cell receptor beta chains listed next were all sequenced from one sample in a study of blood T cell repertoires in COVID-19. Method: immunoSEQ multiplex PCR; TCRdb's copy keeps in-frame clones and lacks some. The table has approximately 280,000 clones, roughly nine tenths seen once. Specimen: PBMCs or T cells enriched from blood (not recorded which). These receptors were obtained from a woman aged 18-30 years who had recovered from COVID-19.

The V call is TRBV14, the J call TRBJ1-1, with no clear D. This CDR3 comprises 13 residues. Trimming left V 6 bases short and J 0 bases short, with 8 bases between. Per the germline V gene, CDR1 is SGHDN and CDR2 is FVKESK. The CDR3 reads CASRLHLNTEAFF. The CDR3 DNA follows: TGTGCCAGCAGGTTACATTTGAACACTGAAGCTTTCTTT.

The rearrangement uses TRBV14 and TRBJ1-3; 8 bases are a match to TRBD1. The germline V gene has CDR1 SGHDN and CDR2 FVKESK. This CDR3 has 15 amino acids. V lost 5 bases to trimming and J lost 3 bases; unmatched junction nucleotides: 6. The DNA for the CDR3 is TGTGCCAGCAGCAGGACAGGGCCTCTTGGAAACACCATATATTTT. Amino acid sequence: CASSRTGPLGNTIYF.

The V gene is TRBV3-1 (or the pseudogene TRBV3-2), the J gene TRBJ2-2, with TRBD2 matching 13 bases. The length of the CDR3 is 20 residues. Germline V gives CDR1 LGHDT, CDR2 YNNKEL (reference sequence). After removal of 1 base from V and 1 base from J, the junction contained 9 bases not matched to a gene. Here the CDR3 reads CASSQGTSGSWIRNTGELFF. For the CDR3, the DNA is TGTGCCAGCAGCCAAGGGACTAGCGGGAGTTGGATAAGGAACACCGGGGAGCTGTTTTTT.

Concerning this clone itself: An end of the junction does not agree with germline; a read error may underlie this. The CDR3 is CATSGTGALNTEAFF. The CDR3 DNA reads as TGTGCCACCAGTGGGACAGGGGCATTGAACACTGAAGCTTTCTTT. The rearrangement uses TRBV10-3 and TRBJ1-1; 10 nucleotides agree with TRBD1. This CDR3 region has 15 residues. CDR1 is ENHRY, CDR2 SYGVKD, per germline.

This clone was detected once. CDR3 sequence (DNA): TGTGCCAGCAGCGGGAGGACTAGCGGGGGGCCCCGGGAGGAGCTGTTTTTT. This sequence encodes CASSGRTSGGPREELFF. The chain couples TRBV9 to TRBJ2-2; TRBD2 matches at 14 bases. V lost 3 bases and J lost 10; bases outside the gene matches: 11. The CDR3 loop spans 17 amino acids. CDR1 and CDR2 from the germline V gene are SGDLS and YYNGEE. The whole variable domain, remainder taken from reference TRBV9 and TRBJ2-2, is DSGVTQTPKHLITATGQRVTLRCSPRSGDLSVYWYQQSLDQGLQFLIQYYNGEERAKGNILERFSAQQFPDLHSELNLSSLELGDSALYFCASSGRTSGGPREELFFGEGSRLTVL.

The chain uses TRBV6-5 and TRBJ1-2; no clear D gene. Trimming removed 0 bases from V and 6 bases from J, with 14 bases in between. The CDR3 is 15 amino acids. The germline gives CDR1 MNHEY, CDR2 SVGAGI. The CDR3 DNA reads as TGTGCCAGCAGTTACTCGTCAGATCTTCGAAATGGCTACACCTTC. Translation gives CASSYSSDLRNGYTF.

The chain links TRBV7-2 to TRBJ1-2, with TRBD1 matching over 9 bases. The J segment lost 7 bases and the V segment lost 1 base, leaving 13 bases of the junction unmatched. Per germline, CDR1 SGHTA and CDR2 FQGNSA. The CDR3 contains 17 residues. CDR3 nucleotide sequence: TGTGCCAGCAGCTTAGACAACCTACTACAGGGGGCCGTTGGCTACACCTTC. Translation: CASSLDNLLQGAVGYTF.

V usage is TRBV5-6 and J usage is TRBJ2-7; TRBD1 matches 10 bases. The CDR3 is made up of 15 amino acids. The germline CDR1 and CDR2 sequences are SGHDT and YYEEEE. Trimming took 2 bases from V and 4 from J; bases not matched to a gene: 6. The CDR3 here is CASSLMGQGIYEQYF. In DNA, the CDR3 is TGTGCCAGCAGCTTAATGGGACAGGGGATTTACGAGCAGTACTTC.

The V call is TRBV6-6, the J call TRBJ1-2; D perhaps matches TRBD1 (5 bases). Trimming removed 4 bases at V and 4 bases at J, with 16 bases between. Germline V gene data show CDR1 as MNHNY and CDR2 as SVGAGI (reference sequence). The CDR3 sequence is 15 residues long. CDR3 nucleotide sequence: TGTGCCAGCAGTTCCAGGGCCGTACGTCTCTATGGCTACACCTTC. This encodes CASSSRAVRLYGYTF.

The chain employs TRBV7-2 and TRBJ1-4; D gene ambiguous. Germline-derived CDR1 and CDR2 are SGHTA and FQGNSA. The germline V and J ends were trimmed by 1 base and 7 bases, with 10 bases remaining between them. This CDR3 contains 14 residues. CDR3 sequence reads: CASSLGGEGEKLFF. Written as DNA, the CDR3 is TGTGCCAGCAGCTTAGGCGGGGAAGGTGAAAAACTGTTTTTT.

The rearrangement uses TRBV29-1 and TRBJ2-2; possibly TRBD1 for D (6 bases). The CDR3 runs to 15 residues. Germline CDR1 reads SQVTM; CDR2 reads ANQGSEA. V was cut by 6 bases and J by 3 bases, with 17 bases left in between. The CDR3 is CSVAQGKGHTGELFF. As DNA, the CDR3 is TGCAGCGTCGCACAGGGAAAGGGGCACACCGGGGAGCTGTTTTTT.

This clone was seen just once. The chain couples TRBV19 to TRBJ1-2, with 8 nucleotides matching TRBD1. The CDR3 length is 17 residues. Trimming cost V 3 bases and J 0 bases; bases outside gene matches: 9. Germline CDR1 is LNHDA and CDR2 is SQIVND (reference sequence). CDR3 in DNA: TGTGCCAGTAGTATTAGCCGACAGGGGATCACTAACTATGGCTACACCTTC. Its translation: CASSISRQGITNYGYTF. The full variable domain, completed using reference TRBV19 and TRBJ1-2, is DGGITQSPKYLFRKEGQNVTLSCEQNLNHDAMYWYRQDPGQGLRLIYYSQIVNDFQKGDIAEGYSVSREKKESFPLTVTSAQKNPTAFYLCASSISRQGITNYGYTFGSGTRLTVV.